This TCR beta chain was captured by sequencing in a study of tumor-infiltrating lymphocytes in primary liver carcinoma. As for the study in general: The tumors ranged from about 4.2 to 10 cm across and fell within stage T1-T3 N0M0.

CDR3 length: 11 residues. Deletions cut 9 bases from V and 7 bases from J, with 12 bases between. CDR1 is MNHEY and CDR2 is SVGEGT in the germline V gene. TCR beta cDNA came from roughly 450 ng total RNA, primed with a constant-region primer. Construction of TCR beta libraries relied on three successive nested multiplex PCR rounds employing slightly modified ARM-PCR. The two initial PCR rounds, nine to eleven cycles each, used TRBV1-TRBV30 forward and C-beta reverse primers. TCRdb fed the multiplex PCR reads into MiXCR, producing one record per CDR3 protein. Of about 210,000 distinct CDR3 sequences listed, around four fifths are singletons. RNA and DNA were co-extracted from approximately 20-30 mg of unsorted bulk tissue.

This sequence joins TRBV6-2 or TRBV6-3 and TRBJ1-1; D is possibly TRBD1 (6 bases). Sequencing was carried out using tumor tissue from primary liver carcinoma. This receptor was taken from a man aged 40-49 years with primary liver carcinoma and hepatitis B virus infection. CDR3 protein: CARRGRGEAFF. For the CDR3, the DNA is TGTGCCAGGAGGGGGAGGGGTGAAGCTTTCTTT.